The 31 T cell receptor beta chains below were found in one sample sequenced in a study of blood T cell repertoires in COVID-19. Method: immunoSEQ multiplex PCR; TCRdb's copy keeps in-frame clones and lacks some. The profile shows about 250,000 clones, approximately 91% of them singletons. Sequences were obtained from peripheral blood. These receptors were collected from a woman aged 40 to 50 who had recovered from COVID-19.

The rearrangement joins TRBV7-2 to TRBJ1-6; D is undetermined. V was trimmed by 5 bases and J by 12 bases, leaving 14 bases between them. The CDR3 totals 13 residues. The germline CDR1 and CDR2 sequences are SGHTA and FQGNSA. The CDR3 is CASSPTAVGPLHF. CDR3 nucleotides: TGTGCCAGCAGCCCTACGGCGGTCGGACCCCTCCACTTT.

CDR3 sequence reads: CASSLVLASGNTIYF. The CDR3, as DNA: TGTGCCAGCAGCTTAGTTCTGGCCTCTGGAAACACCATATATTTT. The chain has TRBV7-2 and TRBJ1-3; D gene unclear. V was shortened by 1 base and J by 0 bases, with 7 bases between the two germline ends. Germline CDR1 SGHTA, CDR2 FQGNSA. This CDR3 comprises 15 residues. Full variable domain (rest looked up from reference TRBV7-2 and TRBJ1-3): GAGVSQSPSNKVTEKGKDVELRCDPISGHTALYWYRQSLGQGLEFLIYFQGNSAPDKSGLPSDRFSAERTGGSVSTLTIQRTQQEDSAVYLCASSLVLASGNTIYFGEGSWLTVV.

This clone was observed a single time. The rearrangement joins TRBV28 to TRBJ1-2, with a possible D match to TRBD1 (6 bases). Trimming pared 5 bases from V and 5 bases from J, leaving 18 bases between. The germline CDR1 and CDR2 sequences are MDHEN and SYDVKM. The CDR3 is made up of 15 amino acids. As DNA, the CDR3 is TGTGCCAGCAGTCACCCCCCCAGGGGCCTATATGGCTACACCTTC. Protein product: CASSHPPRGLYGYTF.

CDR3 protein: CSASQQGGRKTQYF. For the CDR3, the DNA is TGCAGTGCTAGTCAGCAGGGAGGTCGAAAGACCCAGTACTTC. V and J are TRBV20-1 and TRBJ2-5; possibly TRBD2 for D (6 bases). Trimming took off 3 bases at V and 6 bases at J, with 17 bases between the two ends. This CDR3 is built from 14 residues. The V gene's germline CDR1 is DFQATT and CDR2 SNEGSKA (reference sequence).

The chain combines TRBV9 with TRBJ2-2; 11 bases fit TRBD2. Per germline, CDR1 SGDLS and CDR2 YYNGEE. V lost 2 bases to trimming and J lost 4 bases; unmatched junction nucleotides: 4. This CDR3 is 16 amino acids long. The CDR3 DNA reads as TGTGCCAGCAGCGTGTTAGCGGGAGGGGGCACCGGGGAGCTGTTTTTT. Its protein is CASSVLAGGGTGELFF.

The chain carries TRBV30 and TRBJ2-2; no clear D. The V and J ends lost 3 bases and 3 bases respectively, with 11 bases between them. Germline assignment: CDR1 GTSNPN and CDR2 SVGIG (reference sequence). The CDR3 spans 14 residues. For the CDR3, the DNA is TGTGCCTGGAGGCCCGGGTCCCACACCGGGGAGCTGTTTTTT. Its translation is CAWRPGSHTGELFF.

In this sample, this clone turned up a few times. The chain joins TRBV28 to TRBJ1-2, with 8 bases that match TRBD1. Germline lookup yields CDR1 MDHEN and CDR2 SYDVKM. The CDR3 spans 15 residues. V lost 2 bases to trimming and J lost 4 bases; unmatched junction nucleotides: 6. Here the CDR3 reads CASSLGQGARYGYTF. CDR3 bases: TGTGCCAGCAGTTTAGGACAGGGAGCCCGCTATGGCTACACCTTC.

CDR3 amino acids: CSASVSNEQFF. The CDR3, as DNA: TGCAGTGCTAGTGTATCTAATGAGCAGTTCTTC. The V gene is TRBV20-1, the J gene TRBJ2-1; D gene unclear. CDR3 size: 11 residues. V was pared by 3 bases and J by 7 bases, with 7 bases between. The germline gives CDR1 DFQATT, CDR2 SNEGSKA (reference sequence).

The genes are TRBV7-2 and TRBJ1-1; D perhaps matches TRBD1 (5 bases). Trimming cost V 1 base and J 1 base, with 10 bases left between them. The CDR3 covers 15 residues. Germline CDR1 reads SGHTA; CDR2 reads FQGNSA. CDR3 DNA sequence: TGTGCCAGCAGCTTAGTGCAGGGTAGGAACACTGAAGCTTTCTTT. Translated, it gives CASSLVQGRNTEAFF. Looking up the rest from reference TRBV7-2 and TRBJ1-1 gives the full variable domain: GAGVSQSPSNKVTEKGKDVELRCDPISGHTALYWYRQSLGQGLEFLIYFQGNSAPDKSGLPSDRFSAERTGGSVSTLTIQRTQQEDSAVYLCASSLVQGRNTEAFFGQGTRLTVV.

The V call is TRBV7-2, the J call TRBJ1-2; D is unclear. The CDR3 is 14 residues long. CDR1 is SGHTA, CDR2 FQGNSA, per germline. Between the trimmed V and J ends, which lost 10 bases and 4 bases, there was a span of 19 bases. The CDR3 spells CATAPSGGSYGYTF. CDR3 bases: TGTGCCACCGCCCCGTCGGGAGGGAGCTATGGCTACACCTTC.

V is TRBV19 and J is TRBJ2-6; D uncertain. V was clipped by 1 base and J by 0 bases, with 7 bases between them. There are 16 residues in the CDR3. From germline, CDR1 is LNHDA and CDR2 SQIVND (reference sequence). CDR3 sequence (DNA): TGTGCCAGTAGTATAGGGCGGATCTCTGGGGCCAACGTCCTGACTTTC. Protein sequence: CASSIGRISGANVLTF.

In DNA, the CDR3 is TGTGCCAGCAGCCAAGAAACACCTTCAAGCACAGATACGCAGTATTTT. As protein: CASSQETPSSTDTQYF. The chain is built from TRBV3-1 (or the pseudogene TRBV3-2) and TRBJ2-3, with D hard to call. Trimming took 0 bases from V and 0 from J, leaving 10 bases between them. CDR3 length: 16 residues. Germline V gene data show CDR1 as LGHDT and CDR2 as YNNKEL (reference sequence).

The CDR3 loop is CASSLGQNSPLHF. The CDR3, as DNA: TGCGCCAGCAGCTTGGGACAGAATTCACCCCTCCACTTT. The rearrangement uses TRBV5-1 and TRBJ1-6, with D possibly being TRBD1 (5 bases). CDR1 is SGHRS and CDR2 is YFSETQ in the germline V gene. The CDR3 spans 13 residues. The V end lost 0 bases, the J end lost 7 bases, and 5 bases lay between the germline ends. The full variable domain, rest sourced from reference TRBV5-1 and TRBJ1-6, is KAGVTQTPRYLIKTRGQQVTLSCSPISGHRSVSWYQQTPGQGLQFLFEYFSETQRNKGNFPGRFSGRQFSNSRSEMNVSTLELGDSALYLCASSLGQNSPLHFGNGTRLTVT.

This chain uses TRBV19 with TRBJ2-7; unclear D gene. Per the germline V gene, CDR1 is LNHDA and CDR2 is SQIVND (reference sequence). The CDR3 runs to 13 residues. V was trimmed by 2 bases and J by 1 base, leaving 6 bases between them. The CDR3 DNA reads TGTGCCAGTAGTATATTGAGGTCCTACGAGCAGTACTTC. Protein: CASSILRSYEQYF.

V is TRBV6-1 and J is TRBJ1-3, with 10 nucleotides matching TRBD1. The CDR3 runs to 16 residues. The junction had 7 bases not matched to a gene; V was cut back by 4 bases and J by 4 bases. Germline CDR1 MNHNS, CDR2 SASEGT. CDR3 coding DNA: TGTGCCAGCAGTGCCCAGGGACAGGGGTACGGAAACACCATATATTTT. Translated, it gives CASSAQGQGYGNTIYF.

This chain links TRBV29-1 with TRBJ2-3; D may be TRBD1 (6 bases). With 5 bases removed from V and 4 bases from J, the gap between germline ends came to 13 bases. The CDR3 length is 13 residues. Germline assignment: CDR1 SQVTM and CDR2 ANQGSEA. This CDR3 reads CSVSDRRADTQYF. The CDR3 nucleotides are TGCAGCGTTTCGGACAGAAGGGCAGATACGCAGTATTTT.

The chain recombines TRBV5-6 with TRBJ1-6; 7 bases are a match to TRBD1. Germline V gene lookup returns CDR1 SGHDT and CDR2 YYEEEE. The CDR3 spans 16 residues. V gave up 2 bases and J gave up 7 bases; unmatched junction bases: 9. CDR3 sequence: CASSFRDREWNSPLHF. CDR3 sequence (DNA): TGTGCCAGCAGCTTTCGGGACAGAGAGTGGAATTCACCCCTCCACTTT.

The CDR3 reads CASSEPGQGYF. The CDR3 coding sequence is TGTGCCAGCAGTGAACCGGGACAGGGGTACTTC. This chain joins TRBV2 and TRBJ2-5; 9 nucleotides match TRBD1. Germline-derived CDR1 and CDR2 are SNHLY and FYNNEI. This CDR3 contains 11 residues. The V segment lost 2 bases and the J segment 13 bases; nucleotides outside the gene matches: 2.

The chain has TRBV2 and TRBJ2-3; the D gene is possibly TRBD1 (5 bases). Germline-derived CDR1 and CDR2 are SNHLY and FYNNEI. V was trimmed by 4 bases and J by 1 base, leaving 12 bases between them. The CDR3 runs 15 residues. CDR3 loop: CASSAQVKRTDTQYF. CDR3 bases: TGTGCCAGCAGTGCACAGGTGAAGCGCACAGATACGCAGTATTTT.

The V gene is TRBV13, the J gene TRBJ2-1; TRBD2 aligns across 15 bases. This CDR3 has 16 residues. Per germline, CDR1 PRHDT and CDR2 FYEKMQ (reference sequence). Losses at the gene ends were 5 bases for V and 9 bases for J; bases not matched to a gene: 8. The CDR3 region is CASSPGLAGGRGEQFF. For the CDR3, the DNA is TGTGCCAGCAGCCCGGGACTAGCGGGAGGTCGGGGTGAGCAGTTCTTC. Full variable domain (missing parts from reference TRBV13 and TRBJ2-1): AAGVIQSPRHLIKEKRETATLKCYPIPRHDTVYWYQQGPGQDPQFLISFYEKMQSDKGSIPDRFSAQQFSDYHSELNMSSLELGDSALYFCASSPGLAGGRGEQFFGPGTRLTVL.

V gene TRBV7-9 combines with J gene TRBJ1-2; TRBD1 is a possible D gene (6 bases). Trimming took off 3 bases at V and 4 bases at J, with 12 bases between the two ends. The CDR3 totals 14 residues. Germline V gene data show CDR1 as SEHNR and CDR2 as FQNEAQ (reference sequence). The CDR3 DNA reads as TGTGCCAGCAGCTTTTCCAGGGACATCTATGGCTACACCTTC. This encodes CASSFSRDIYGYTF.

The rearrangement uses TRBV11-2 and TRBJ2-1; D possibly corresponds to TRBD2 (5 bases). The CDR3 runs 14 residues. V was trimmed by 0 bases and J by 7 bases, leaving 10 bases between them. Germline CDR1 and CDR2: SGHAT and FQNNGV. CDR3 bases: TGTGCCAGCAGCTTAGAGCCTAGCAGGAATGAGCAGTTCTTC. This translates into CASSLEPSRNEQFF.

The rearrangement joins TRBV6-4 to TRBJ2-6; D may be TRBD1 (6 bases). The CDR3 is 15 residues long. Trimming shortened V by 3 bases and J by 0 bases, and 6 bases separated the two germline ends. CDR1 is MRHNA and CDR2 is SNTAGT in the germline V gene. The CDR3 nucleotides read TGTGCCAGCAGTGAACAGGGCTCTGGGGCCAACGTCCTGACTTTC. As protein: CASSEQGSGANVLTF.

For the CDR3, the DNA is TGTGCCAGTAGTACAGCAGGGAACTCTGGAAACACCATATATTTT. Translating it yields CASSTAGNSGNTIYF. The chain couples TRBV19 to TRBJ1-3; D might be TRBD1 (5 bases). The CDR3 is made up of 15 amino acids. Trimming took off 4 bases at V and 0 bases at J, with 10 bases between the two ends. Germline CDR1 LNHDA, CDR2 SQIVND (reference sequence).

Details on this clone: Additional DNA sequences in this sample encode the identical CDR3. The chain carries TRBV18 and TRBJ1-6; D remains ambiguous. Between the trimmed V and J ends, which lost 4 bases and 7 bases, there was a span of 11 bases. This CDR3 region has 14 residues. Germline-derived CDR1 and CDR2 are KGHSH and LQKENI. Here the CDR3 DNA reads TGTGCCAGCTCACGTGACCGGGAAAATTCACCCCTCCACTTT. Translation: CASSRDRENSPLHF.

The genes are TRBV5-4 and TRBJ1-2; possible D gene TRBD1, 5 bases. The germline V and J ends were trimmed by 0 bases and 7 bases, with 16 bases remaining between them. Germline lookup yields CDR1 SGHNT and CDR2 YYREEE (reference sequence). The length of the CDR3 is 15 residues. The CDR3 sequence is CASSLGGGAYVGYTF. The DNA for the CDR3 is TGTGCCAGCAGCTTGGGTGGCGGGGCCTATGTTGGCTACACCTTC.

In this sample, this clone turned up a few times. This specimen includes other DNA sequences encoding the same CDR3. In DNA, the CDR3 is TGTGCCAGCAGCTTAGTATCAGGTTTCTCCTACGAGCAGTACTTC. The encoded protein is CASSLVSGFSYEQYF. This chain links TRBV11-2 with TRBJ2-7; D is unresolved. This CDR3 has 15 amino acids. Trimming took 1 base from V and 0 from J, leaving 10 bases between them. Per the germline V gene, CDR1 is SGHAT and CDR2 is FQNNGV.

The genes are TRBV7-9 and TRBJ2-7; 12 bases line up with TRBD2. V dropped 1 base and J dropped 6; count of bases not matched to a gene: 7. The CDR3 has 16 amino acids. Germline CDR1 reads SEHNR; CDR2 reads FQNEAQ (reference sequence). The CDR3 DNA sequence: TGTGCCAGCAGCTTAGGACTAGCGGGAGCTGAGGGCGAGCAGTACTTC. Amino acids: CASSLGLAGAEGEQYF. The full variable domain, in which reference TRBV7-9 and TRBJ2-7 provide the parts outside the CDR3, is DTGVSQNPRHKITKRGQNVTFRCDPISEHNRLYWYRQTLGQGPEFLTYFQNEAQLEKSRLLSDRFSAERPKGSFSTLEIQRTEQGDSAMYLCASSLGLAGAEGEQYFGPGTRLTVT.

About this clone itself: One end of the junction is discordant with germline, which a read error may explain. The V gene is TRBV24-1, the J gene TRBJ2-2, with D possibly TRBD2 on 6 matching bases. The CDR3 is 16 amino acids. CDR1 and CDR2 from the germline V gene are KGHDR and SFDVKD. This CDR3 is CATKGPGAALGRGAVF. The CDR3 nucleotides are TGTGCCACCAAAGGTCCCGGGGCTGCCTTGGGGCGGGGAGCTGTTTTT.

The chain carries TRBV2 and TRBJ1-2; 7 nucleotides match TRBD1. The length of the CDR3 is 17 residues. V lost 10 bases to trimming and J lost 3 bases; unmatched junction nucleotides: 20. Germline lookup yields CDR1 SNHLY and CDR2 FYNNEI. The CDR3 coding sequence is TGTGCCATCGAACAGCCTGAGTATCAGGGGGTCTACTATGGCTACACCTTC. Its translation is CAIEQPEYQGVYYGYTF.

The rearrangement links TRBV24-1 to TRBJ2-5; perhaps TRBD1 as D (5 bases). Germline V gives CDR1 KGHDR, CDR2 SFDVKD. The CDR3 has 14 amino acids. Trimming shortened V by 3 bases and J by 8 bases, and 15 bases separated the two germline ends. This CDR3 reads CATSDRVGRPTQYF. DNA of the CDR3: TGTGCCACCAGTGATAGGGTGGGGCGCCCCACCCAGTACTTC.